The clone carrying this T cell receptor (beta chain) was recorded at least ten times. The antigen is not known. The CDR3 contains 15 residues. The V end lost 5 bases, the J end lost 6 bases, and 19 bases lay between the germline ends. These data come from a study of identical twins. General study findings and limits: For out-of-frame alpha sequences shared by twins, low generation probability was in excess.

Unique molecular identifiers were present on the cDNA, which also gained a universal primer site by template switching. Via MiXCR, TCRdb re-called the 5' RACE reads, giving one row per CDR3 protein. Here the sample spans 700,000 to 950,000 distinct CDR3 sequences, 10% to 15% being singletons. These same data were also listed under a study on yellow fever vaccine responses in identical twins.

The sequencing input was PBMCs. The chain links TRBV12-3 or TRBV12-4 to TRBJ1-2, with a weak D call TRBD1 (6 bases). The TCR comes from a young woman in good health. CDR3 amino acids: CASSPANRVLDGYTF. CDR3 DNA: TGTGCCAGCAGTCCTGCTAACAGGGTACTCGATGGCTACACCTTC.